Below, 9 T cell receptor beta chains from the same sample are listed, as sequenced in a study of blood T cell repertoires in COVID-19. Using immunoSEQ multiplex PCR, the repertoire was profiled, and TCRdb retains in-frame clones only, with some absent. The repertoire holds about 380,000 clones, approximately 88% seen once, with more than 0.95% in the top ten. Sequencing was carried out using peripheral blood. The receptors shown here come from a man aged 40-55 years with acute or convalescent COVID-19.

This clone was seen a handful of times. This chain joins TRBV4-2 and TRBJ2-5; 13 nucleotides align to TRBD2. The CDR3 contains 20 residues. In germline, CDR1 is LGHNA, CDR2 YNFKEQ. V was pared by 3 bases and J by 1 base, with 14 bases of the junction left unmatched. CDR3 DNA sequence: TGTGCCAGCAGCCAGGGACAAACTAGCGGGGGGGCTTTTGGCCAAGAGACCCAGTACTTC. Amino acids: CASSQGQTSGGAFGQETQYF.

The CDR3 DNA reads as TGTGCCAGTAGTTGGCGTACAGGGAAGCACGAAAAACTGTTTTTT. Residues: CASSWRTGKHEKLFF. The chain links TRBV19 to TRBJ1-4; D perhaps matches TRBD1 (6 bases). This CDR3 comprises 15 residues. Per germline, CDR1 LNHDA and CDR2 SQIVND (reference sequence). Trimming stripped 5 bases from V and 8 bases from J, with 18 bases between.

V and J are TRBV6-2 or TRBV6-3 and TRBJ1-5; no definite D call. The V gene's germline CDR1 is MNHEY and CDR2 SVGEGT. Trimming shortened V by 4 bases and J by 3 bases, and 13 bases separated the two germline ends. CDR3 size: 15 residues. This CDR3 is CASSFSSEVNQPQHF. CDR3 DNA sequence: TGTGCCAGCAGTTTCTCCAGCGAGGTCAATCAGCCCCAGCATTTT.

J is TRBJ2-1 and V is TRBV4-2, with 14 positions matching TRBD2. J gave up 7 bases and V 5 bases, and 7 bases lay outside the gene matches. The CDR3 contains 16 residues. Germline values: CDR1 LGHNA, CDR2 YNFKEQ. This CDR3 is CASSTWTSGRNNEQFF. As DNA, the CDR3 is TGTGCCAGCAGCACCTGGACTAGCGGGAGGAATAATGAGCAGTTCTTC.

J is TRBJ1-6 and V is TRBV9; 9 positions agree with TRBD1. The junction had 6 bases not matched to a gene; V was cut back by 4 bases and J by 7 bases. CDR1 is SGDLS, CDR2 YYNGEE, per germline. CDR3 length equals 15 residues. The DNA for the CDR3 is TGTGCCAGCAGCCCCCGGACAGGGGCGAATTCACCCCTCCACTTT. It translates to CASSPRTGANSPLHF.

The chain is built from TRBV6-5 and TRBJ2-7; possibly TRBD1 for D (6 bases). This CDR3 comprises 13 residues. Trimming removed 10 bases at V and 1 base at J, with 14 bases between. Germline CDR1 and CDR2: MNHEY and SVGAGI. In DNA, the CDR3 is TGTGCCATCCAGGGGTATGAATCCTACGAGCAGTACTTC. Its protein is CAIQGYESYEQYF.

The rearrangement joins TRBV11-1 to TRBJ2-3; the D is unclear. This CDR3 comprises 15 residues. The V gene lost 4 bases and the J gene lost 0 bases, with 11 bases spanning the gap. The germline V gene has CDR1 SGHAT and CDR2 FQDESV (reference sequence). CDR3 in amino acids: CASSSSPYSTDTQYF. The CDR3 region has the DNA TGTGCCAGCAGCTCGTCCCCCTATAGCACAGATACGCAGTATTTT.

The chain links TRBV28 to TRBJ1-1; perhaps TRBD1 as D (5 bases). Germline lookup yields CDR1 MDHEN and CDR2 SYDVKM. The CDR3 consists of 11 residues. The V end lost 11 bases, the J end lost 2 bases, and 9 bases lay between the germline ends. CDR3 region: CASQGNTEAFF. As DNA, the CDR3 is TGTGCCTCCCAGGGTAACACTGAAGCTTTCTTT.

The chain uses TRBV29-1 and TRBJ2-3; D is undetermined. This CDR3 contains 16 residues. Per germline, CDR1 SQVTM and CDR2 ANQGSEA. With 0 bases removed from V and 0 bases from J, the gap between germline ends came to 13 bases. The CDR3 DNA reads TGCAGCGTTGAAGAGGGCAATTCCTTTAGCACAGATACGCAGTATTTT. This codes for CSVEEGNSFSTDTQYF.